This T cell receptor beta chain was recorded in a study of blood T cell repertoires in COVID-19. Trimming removed 5 bases from V and 2 bases from J; junction bases left unmatched: 8. Per germline, CDR1 SEHNR and CDR2 FQNEAQ (reference sequence). The CDR3 runs to 16 residues. The data were produced by immunoSEQ multiplex PCR, yet TCRdb's version contains in-frame clones alone and is incomplete. Found here are approximately 300,000 clones, roughly 87% of them singletons; the top ten hold roughly 2%. The specimen sequenced was peripheral blood. The V gene is TRBV7-9, the J gene TRBJ2-5, with TRBD1 matching 10 bases. The receptor was derived from a woman between 45 and 60 years old who had recovered from COVID-19. The CDR3 DNA reads TGTGCCAGCAGCACCGGGACAGGGGTAGTGCAAGAGACCCAGTACTTC. Residues: CASSTGTGVVQETQYF.